This entry lists 9 T cell receptor gamma chains sequenced from one sample in a study of gamma-delta T cells after stem cell transplantation. TCRdb re-called clones from the RT-PCR reads via CATT. This table has 750 to 950 gamma-chain clones, 30% to 35% appearing once. Input material: gamma-delta T cells. These receptors came from a human donor. It is not recorded whose cells these are; they may come from a transplant donor.

The rearrangement links TRGV9 to TRGJP2. Since TCRdb gives no J gene, matching the DNA to germline was used here to assign it. Trimming removed 10 bases from V and 0 bases from J; junction bases left unmatched: 8. CDR3 length equals 14 residues. Germline V lookup: CDR1 GITISATS, CDR2 ISYDGTV (reference sequence). The chain's CDR3 is CALELNSSDWIKTF. The CDR3 region has the DNA TGTGCCTTAGAATTGAATAGTAGTGATTGGATCAAGACGTTT.

This clone was detected only a few times. This chain joins TRGV9 and TRGJP. The J gene was missing in TCRdb and was found by matching the end of the DNA to germline. The CDR3 is 15 residues long. CDR1 and CDR2 from the germline V gene are GITISATS and ISYDGTV (reference sequence). V trimming: 6 bases; J trimming: 4 bases; junction bases outside the gene matches: 3. CDR3 in DNA: TGTGCCTTGTGGACACAAGAGTTGGGCAAAAAAATCAAGGTATTT. Translated, it gives CALWTQELGKKIKVF.

For this clone: A much larger clone differs by one base, so this may be a read error. Within the sample, other DNA sequences also encode this same CDR3. The chain couples TRGV9 to TRGJP. TCRdb offers no J gene call, so here the DNA was matched to germline to obtain one. The CDR3 has 17 amino acids. Germline-derived CDR1 and CDR2 are GITISATS and ISYDGTV (reference sequence). The CDR3 DNA reads as TGCGCCTTGTGGGAGGTGCACGGAGAGTTGGGCAAAAAAATCAAGGTATTT. This encodes CALWEVHGELGKKIKVF.

CDR3: CALWEHQELGKKIKVF. The CDR3 DNA reads TGTGCCTTGTGGGAACACCAAGAGTTGGGCAAAAAAATCAAGGTATTT. The V call is TRGV9, the J call TRGJP. Assignment of the J gene here rests on matching the DNA to germline, because TCRdb gives none. Germline CDR1 reads GITISATS; CDR2 reads ISYDGTV (reference sequence). After removal of 4 bases from V and 4 bases from J, the junction contained 4 bases not matched to a gene. The CDR3 has 16 residues.

Regarding this clone: A much larger clone is a single base away; this may be a read error. V and J are TRGV9 and TRGJP. The J gene is not listed in TCRdb, so it was assigned here from a DNA match to germline. This CDR3 has 17 amino acids. Germline CDR1 and CDR2: GITISATS and ISYDGTV (reference sequence). The CDR3 loop reads CALWKVLQELGKKIKVF. The CDR3 DNA follows: TGTGCCTTGTGGAAGGTCCTTCAAGAGTTGGGCAAAAAAATCAAGGTATTT.

A word on this clone: A much more abundant neighbour one base away suggests this may be a read error. The genes are TRGV9 and TRGJP. The J gene was missing in TCRdb and was found by matching the end of the DNA to germline. This CDR3 has 15 amino acids. CDR1 and CDR2 (germline): GITISATS, ISYDGTV (reference sequence). V lost 3 bases, J lost 6 bases, and 2 bases stayed unmatched. The CDR3 sequence: CALWEPELGKKIKVF. CDR3 bases: TGTGCCTTGTGGGAGCCAGAGTTGGGCAAAAAAATCAAGGTATTT.

The J gene is TRGJ1 or TRGJ2, the V gene TRGV9. No J segment appears in TCRdb, so it was assigned here by matching the sequence to germline. The CDR3 is made up of 15 amino acids. The germline gives CDR1 GITISATS, CDR2 ISYDGTV (reference sequence). With 0 bases clipped from V and 0 bases from J, the junction kept 5 bases outside the gene matches. CDR3 in DNA: TGTGCCTTGTGGGAGGTGCGGCCGAATTATTATAAGAAACTCTTT. This gives the protein CALWEVRPNYYKKLF.

Worth noting for this clone: Other DNA variants within this sample encode the same CDR3. The chain is built from TRGV9 and TRGJP. TCRdb is silent on the J gene; assignment here came from matching the DNA to germline. This CDR3 region has 15 residues. CDR1 is GITISATS, CDR2 ISYDGTV, per germline (reference sequence). J was trimmed by 9 bases and V by 0 bases; bases with no gene match: 2. The DNA for the CDR3 is TGTGCCTTGTGGGAGGTGTTGTTGGGCAAAAAAATCAAGGTATTT. This codes for CALWEVLLGKKIKVF.

The chain combines TRGV9 with TRGJP. TCRdb records no J gene; here it was assigned by comparing the DNA to germline. With 3 bases clipped from V and 4 bases from J, the junction kept 6 bases outside the gene matches. This CDR3 has 17 amino acids. The V gene's germline CDR1 is GITISATS and CDR2 ISYDGTV (reference sequence). The CDR3 loop reads CALWEPSQELGKKIKVF. The CDR3 bases are TGTGCCTTGTGGGAGCCCTCACAAGAGTTGGGCAAAAAAATCAAGGTATTT.